This is a list of T cell receptor beta chains from one sample in a study of cytomegalovirus exposure and HLA in healthy donors. Sequencing used immunoSEQ multiplex PCR; TCRdb keeps in-frame clones, though not all of them. The sample has some 56,000 clones, approximately 82% seen once. The sequencing sample was made of PBMCs. The origin of the receptors is a man aged 45-65 years in good health and CMV-seronegative. The CDR3 runs from the conserved cysteine through the conserved F or W. A D gene is named only where the DNA matches it firmly. Size values are once, few and many counts, or a class for expanded clones, and some rows have none.

TRBV5-1	.	TRBD1	TRBJ1-2	CASSQNPAGGLDGYTF	TGCGCCAGCAGTCAAAACCCCGCAGGGGGACTAGATGGCTACACCTTC
TRBV6-6	.	.	TRBJ1-2	CASSQGSGFGYGYTF	TGTGCCAGCAGTCAAGGATCAGGTTTCGGCTATGGCTACACCTTC
TRBV5-6	.	TRBD1	TRBJ2-7	CASSPPGTGSYEQYF	TGTGCCAGCAGCCCCCCCGGGACAGGGTCCTACGAGCAGTACTTC
TRBV6-6	.	TRBD1	TRBJ1-1	CASSYPGGRAFF	TGTGCCAGCAGTTACCCAGGGGGCAGAGCTTTCTTT
TRBV6-5	.	.	TRBJ2-5	CASSPFRKGVETQYF	TGTGCCAGCAGTCCCTTCAGGAAGGGAGTCGAGACCCAGTACTTC
TRBV27	.	.	TRBJ1-5	CASSHPGGNQPQHF	TGTGCCAGCAGTCACCCGGGGGGCAATCAGCCCCAGCATTTT
TRBV6-6	few	.	TRBJ1-1	CASSWEEGTEAFF	TGTGCCAGCAGTTGGGAGGAGGGGACTGAAGCTTTCTTT
TRBV27	.	.	TRBJ2-1	CASSLTGFYNEQFF	TGTGCCAGCAGTTTGACGGGATTCTACAATGAGCAGTTCTTC
TRBV11-2	.	.	TRBJ1-2	CASRTGDINYGYTF	TGTGCCAGCAGGACAGGAGATATCAACTATGGCTACACCTTC
TRBV7-2	.	.	TRBJ2-3	CASSTTRALSDTQYF	TGTGCCAGCAGCACGACTAGGGCCCTTTCAGATACGCAGTATTTT
TRBV5-1	.	.	TRBJ1-5	CASSRRLTDFISYSNQPQHF	TGCGCCAGCAGCAGGCGGTTGACGGACTTCATCTCTTATAGCAATCAGCCCCAGCATTTT
TRBV19	.	TRBD1	TRBJ1-4	CASSIRTGYEKLFF	TGTGCCAGTAGTATCCGGACAGGGTATGAAAAACTGTTTTTT
TRBV30	.	.	TRBJ2-7	CAYQGFPPYEQYF	TGTGCCTACCAGGGGTTCCCCCCCTACGAGCAGTACTTC
TRBV19	.	TRBD1	TRBJ2-7	CASSIRDSYYEQYF	TGTGCCAGTAGTATCCGGGACAGTTATTACGAGCAGTACTTC
TRBV28	.	TRBD2	TRBJ2-7	CASSLVTATGGEQYF	TGTGCCAGCAGTTTGGTAACAGCCACGGGGGGAGAGCAGTACTTC
TRBV19	.	.	TRBJ1-5	CASKTTVGSNQPQHF	TGTGCCAGTAAAACGACAGTCGGTAGCAATCAGCCCCAGCATTTT
TRBV7-9	.	.	TRBJ1-3	CASPKGVSGNTIYF	TGTGCCAGCCCTAAAGGGGTCAGTGGAAACACCATATATTTT
TRBV14	.	.	TRBJ2-2	CASSYFPGWRAGELFF	TGTGCCAGCAGCTACTTCCCCGGATGGAGGGCCGGGGAGCTGTTTTTT
TRBV6-5	few	.	TRBJ2-7	CASSYSTAYEQYF	TGTGCCAGCAGTTACTCGACAGCCTACGAGCAGTACTTC
TRBV14	.	.	TRBJ1-1	CASSPLQINTEAFF	TGTGCCAGCAGCCCCCTACAGATTAACACTGAAGCTTTCTTT
TRBV19	.	.	TRBJ1-2	CASSARTVGGYTF	TGTGCCAGTAGTGCCCGGACTGTCGGAGGCTACACCTTC
TRBV7-2	.	TRBD1	TRBJ2-7	CASSRGQGGGNEQYF	TGTGCCAGCAGCAGAGGACAGGGGGGAGGGAACGAGCAGTACTTC
TRBV7-3	.	.	TRBJ2-3	CASSLLGGPTDTQYF	TGTGCCAGCAGCTTATTAGGGGGTCCAACAGATACGCAGTATTTT
TRBV29-1	.	.	TRBJ1-1	CSVVGQGRNLNTEAFF	TGCAGCGTTGTTGGTCAGGGGCGCAACCTGAACACTGAAGCTTTCTTT